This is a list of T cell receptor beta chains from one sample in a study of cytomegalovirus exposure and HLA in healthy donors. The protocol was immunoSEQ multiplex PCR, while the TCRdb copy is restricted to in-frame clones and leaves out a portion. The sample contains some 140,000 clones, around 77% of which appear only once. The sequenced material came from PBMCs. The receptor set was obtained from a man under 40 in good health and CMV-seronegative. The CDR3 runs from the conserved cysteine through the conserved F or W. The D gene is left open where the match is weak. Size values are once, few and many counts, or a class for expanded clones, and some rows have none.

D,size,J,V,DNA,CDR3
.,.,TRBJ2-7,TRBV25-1,TGTGCCAGCAGTGAATATGGGCAGTACCAGTACTTC,CASSEYGQYQYF
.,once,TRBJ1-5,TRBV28,TGTGCCAGCAGTTTATATTGGCAGGGAAGCAATCAGCCCCAGCATTTT,CASSLYWQGSNQPQHF
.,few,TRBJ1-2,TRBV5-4,TGTGCCAGCAGCGGGGGGGGGAAAGCTAACTATGGCTACACCTTC,CASSGGGKANYGYTF
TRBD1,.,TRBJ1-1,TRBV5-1,TGCGCCAGCAGCCCGTTGGAGGGGACAGGGAAGGTTTTCTTT,CASSPLEGTGKVFF
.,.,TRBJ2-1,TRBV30,TGTGCCTGGAGTGTAGGGGGAGACCAGCAGTTCTTC,CAWSVGGDQQFF
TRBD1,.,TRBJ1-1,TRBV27,TGTGCCAGCAGTCCCCGGGACAGTCGAACTGAAGCTTTCTTT,CASSPRDSRTEAFF
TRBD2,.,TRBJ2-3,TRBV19,TGTGCCAGTACTCGGCTAGCGGGAGGGAAAGATACGCAGTATTTT,CASTRLAGGKDTQYF
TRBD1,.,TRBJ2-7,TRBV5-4,TGTGCCAGCAGTCTCCAGGGGGCCTACGAGCAGTACTTC,CASSLQGAYEQYF
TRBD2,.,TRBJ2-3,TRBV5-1,TGCGCCAGCAGCTTAGTAGCGGGACCTATCACAGATACGCAGTATTTT,CASSLVAGPITDTQYF
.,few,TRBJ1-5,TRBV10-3,TGTGCCATCAGTGGAGCAAAAGATCAGCCCCAGCATTTT,CAISGAKDQPQHF
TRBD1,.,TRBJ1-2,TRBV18,TGTGCCAGCTCACCTGACAGGGGAGGGTATGGCTACACCTTC,CASSPDRGGYGYTF
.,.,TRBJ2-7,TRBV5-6,TGTGCCAGCAGCTTCTGGGTAGACTGGGAGCAGTACTTC,CASSFWVDWEQYF
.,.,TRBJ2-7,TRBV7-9,TGTGCCAGCAGCTTAGCGCAGGGAAACACCCCCCACGAGCAGTACTTC,CASSLAQGNTPHEQYF
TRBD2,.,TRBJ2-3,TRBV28,TGTGCCAGTACCGGGACTAGCGGGAGAAGGAGCACAGATACGCAGTATTTT,CASTGTSGRRSTDTQYF
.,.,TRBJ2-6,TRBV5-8,TGTGCCAGCAGCTTGGTTTACAGGGCCGGGGCCAACGTCCTGACTTTC,CASSLVYRAGANVLTF
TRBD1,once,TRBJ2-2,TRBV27,TGTGCCAGCAGCCCTTGGACAGGGGGAACCGGGGAGCTGTTTTTT,CASSPWTGGTGELFF
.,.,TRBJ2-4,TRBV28,TGTGCCAGCAGTTTGTGGAGGGCCAAAAACATTCAGTACTTC,CASSLWRAKNIQYF
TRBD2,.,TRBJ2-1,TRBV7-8,TGTGCCAGCAGCTCGGGACTATCCTCCTACAATGAGCAGTTCTTC,CASSSGLSSYNEQFF
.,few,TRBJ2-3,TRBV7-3,TGTGCCAGCAGCTTAACGATTAACCAGGGCACTAGCACAGATACGCAGTATTTT,CASSLTINQGTSTDTQYF
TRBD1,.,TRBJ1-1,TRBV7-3,TGTGCCAGCAGCTCCCCGGGACAGGGAACAGAAGCTTTCTTT,CASSSPGQGTEAFF
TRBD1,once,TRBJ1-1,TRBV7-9,TGTGCCAGCAGCTATAGACAGGGTCTGACCACTGAAGCTTTCTTT,CASSYRQGLTTEAFF
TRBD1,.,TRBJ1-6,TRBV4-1,TGCGCCAGCAGCCTGAGTACAGGGGAATCACCCCTCCACTTT,CASSLSTGESPLHF
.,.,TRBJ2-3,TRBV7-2,TGTGCCAGCAGCTCAAACTTCCCCCAGGGGCAGTATTTT,CASSSNFPQGQYF
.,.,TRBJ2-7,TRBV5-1,TGCGCCAGCAGCTTTACAGCAGCGGAGTACGAGCAGTACTTC,CASSFTAAEYEQYF